Listed below are T cell receptor beta chains from one sample, sequenced in a study of CXCR3-negative and CXCR3-positive naive CD8 T cells. TCRdb derives one entry per CDR3 protein from the 5' RACE reads, leaving out DNA. The sample data list more than 50,000 distinct CDR3 sequences. Specimen: naive CXCR3- CD8+ T cells from blood. Receptor source: a human donor in good health. Some clones in this sample may be carry-over from other donors' samples. Both conserved end residues are part of each CDR3. The size of a clone is reported for some rows only, either as once, few or many, or as a class for expanded clones.

TRBV28	TRBJ2-5	.	CASRSRSTETQYF
TRBV6-5	TRBJ2-3	.	CASSYSSGGAGTDTQYF
TRBV9	TRBJ2-1	.	CASSVDRTISYNEQFF
TRBV27	TRBJ2-7	.	CASSIDRGGYEQYF
TRBV2	TRBJ2-3	.	CASPSNRDTQYF
TRBV28	TRBJ2-7	.	CASSDGTGLHEQYF
TRBV7-9	TRBJ1-2	.	CASSTTGAGYGYTF
TRBV9	TRBJ2-5	.	CASSVDGDPKTQYF
TRBV28	TRBJ2-7	.	CAGGAQGAIEQYF
TRBV20-1	TRBJ2-7	.	CSARPETGGHYEQYF
TRBV7-6	TRBJ1-5	.	CASSLAIHQPQHF
TRBV29-1	TRBJ2-7	.	CSVESLHSYEQYF
TRBV7-2	TRBJ2-1	.	CASSLLGDGDEQFF
TRBV29-1	TRBJ1-2	.	CSVVESNYGYTF
TRBV29-1	TRBJ2-1	.	CSVEVVLAGGPYNEQFF
TRBV14	TRBJ1-1	.	CASSQVGHLEAFF
TRBV20-1	TRBJ2-5	.	CSARDGRTEQETQYF
TRBV7-6	TRBJ2-5	.	CASTTSGGLKETQYF
TRBV30	TRBJ2-7	.	CAWINPPGTGINEQYF
TRBV7-9	TRBJ2-6	.	CASSPSGANVLTF
TRBV5-1	TRBJ2-7	.	CASSIGTFEQYF
TRBV6-2/TRBV6-3	TRBJ2-7	medium-sized	CASSLSVEQYF
TRBV4-1	TRBJ2-7	.	CASSQDPPGGLQYEQYF
TRBV20-1	TRBJ2-3	.	CSARTRGGPDTQYF
TRBV4-2	TRBJ1-1	.	CASWDETMNTEAFF
TRBV12-3/TRBV12-4	TRBJ2-1	.	CASSSAHNEQFF
TRBV6-1	TRBJ2-3	.	CASSLTSGGTDTQYF
TRBV29-1	TRBJ1-2	.	CSIRPGFGAQGYTF